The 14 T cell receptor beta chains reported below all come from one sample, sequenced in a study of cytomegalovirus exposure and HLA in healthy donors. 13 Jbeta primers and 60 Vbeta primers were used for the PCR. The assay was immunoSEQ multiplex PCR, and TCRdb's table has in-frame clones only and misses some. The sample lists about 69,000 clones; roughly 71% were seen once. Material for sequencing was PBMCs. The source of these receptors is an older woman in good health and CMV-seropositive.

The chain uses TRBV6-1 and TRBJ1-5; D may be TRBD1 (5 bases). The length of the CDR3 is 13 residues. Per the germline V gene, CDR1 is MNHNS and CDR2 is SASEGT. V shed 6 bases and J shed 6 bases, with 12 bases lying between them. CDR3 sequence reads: CASSSQVGQPQHF. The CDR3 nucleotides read TGTGCCAGCAGCTCACAGGTGGGTCAGCCCCAGCATTTT.

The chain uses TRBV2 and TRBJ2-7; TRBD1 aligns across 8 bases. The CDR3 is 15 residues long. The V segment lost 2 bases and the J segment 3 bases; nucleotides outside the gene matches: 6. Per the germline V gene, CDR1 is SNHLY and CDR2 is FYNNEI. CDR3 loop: CASSEYQGAIYEQYF. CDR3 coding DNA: TGTGCCAGCAGTGAATATCAGGGGGCCATCTACGAGCAGTACTTC.

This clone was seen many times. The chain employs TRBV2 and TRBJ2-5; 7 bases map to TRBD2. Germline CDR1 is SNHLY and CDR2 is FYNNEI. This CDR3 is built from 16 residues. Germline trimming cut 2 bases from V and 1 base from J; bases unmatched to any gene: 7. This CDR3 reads CASSEIAGVIQETQYF. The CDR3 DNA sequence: TGTGCCAGCAGTGAAATTGCGGGGGTAATCCAAGAGACCCAGTACTTC.

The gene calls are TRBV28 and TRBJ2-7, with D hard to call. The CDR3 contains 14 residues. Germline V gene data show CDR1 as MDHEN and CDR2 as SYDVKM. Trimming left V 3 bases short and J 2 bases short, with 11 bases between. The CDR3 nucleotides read TGTGCCAGCAGTTTCGTTTTCGCGGCCTACGAGCAGTACTTC. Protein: CASSFVFAAYEQYF.

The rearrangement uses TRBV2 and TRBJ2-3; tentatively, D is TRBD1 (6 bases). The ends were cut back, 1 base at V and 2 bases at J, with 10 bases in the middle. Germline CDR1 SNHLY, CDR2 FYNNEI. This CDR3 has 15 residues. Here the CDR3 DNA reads TGTGCCAGCAGTGAAGTGGGACAAGTCACAGATACGCAGTATTTT. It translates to CASSEVGQVTDTQYF.

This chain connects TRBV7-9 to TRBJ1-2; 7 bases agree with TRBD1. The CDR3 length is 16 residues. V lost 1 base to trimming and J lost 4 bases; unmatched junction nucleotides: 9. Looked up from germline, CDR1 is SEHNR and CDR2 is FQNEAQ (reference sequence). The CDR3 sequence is CASSLGVGGEAYGYTF. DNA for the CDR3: TGTGCCAGCAGCTTAGGAGTAGGGGGCGAGGCCTATGGCTACACCTTC.

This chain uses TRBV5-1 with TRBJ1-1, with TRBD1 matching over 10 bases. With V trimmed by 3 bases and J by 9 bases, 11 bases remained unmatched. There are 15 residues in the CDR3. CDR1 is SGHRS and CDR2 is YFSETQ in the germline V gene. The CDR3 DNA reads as TGCGCCAGCAGCTCTCTGACAGGGGGCGAGGCTAAAGCTTTCTTT. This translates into CASSSLTGGEAKAFF.

The DNA for the CDR3 is TGTGCCAGCAGCTTGTGGTATGGGACATTAAATTCACCCCTCCACTTT. Its translation is CASSLWYGTLNSPLHF. The chain has TRBV5-6 and TRBJ1-6, with D possibly matching TRBD1 (6 bases). With 1 base removed from V and 7 bases from J, the gap between germline ends came to 15 bases. The CDR3 totals 16 residues. CDR1 is SGHDT and CDR2 is YYEEEE in the germline V gene.

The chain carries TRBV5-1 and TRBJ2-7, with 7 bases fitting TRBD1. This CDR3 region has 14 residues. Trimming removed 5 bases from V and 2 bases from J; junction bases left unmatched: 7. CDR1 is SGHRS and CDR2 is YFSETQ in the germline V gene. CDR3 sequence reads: CASSEGDRPYEQYF. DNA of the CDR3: TGCGCCAGCAGTGAGGGGGACAGACCCTACGAGCAGTACTTC. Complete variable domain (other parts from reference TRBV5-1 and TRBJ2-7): KAGVTQTPRYLIKTRGQQVTLSCSPISGHRSVSWYQQTPGQGLQFLFEYFSETQRNKGNFPGRFSGRQFSNSRSEMNVSTLELGDSALYLCASSEGDRPYEQYFGPGTRLTVT.

The CDR3 nucleotides are TGTGCCAGCAGTGAACCGATTAGCCGACCGGGCTATGGCTACACCTTC. This translates into CASSEPISRPGYGYTF. V gene TRBV6-1 combines with J gene TRBJ1-2; the D is unclear. Between the trimmed V and J ends, which lost 2 bases and 4 bases, there was a span of 17 bases. Looked up from germline, CDR1 is MNHNS and CDR2 is SASEGT. The CDR3 totals 16 residues.

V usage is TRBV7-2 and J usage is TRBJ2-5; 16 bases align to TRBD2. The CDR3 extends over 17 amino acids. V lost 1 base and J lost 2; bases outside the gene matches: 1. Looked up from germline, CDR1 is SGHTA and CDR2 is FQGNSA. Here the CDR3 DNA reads TGTGCCAGCAGCTTAGGGGGACTAGCGGGGGGGCAAGAGACCCAGTACTTC. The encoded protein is CASSLGGLAGGQETQYF.

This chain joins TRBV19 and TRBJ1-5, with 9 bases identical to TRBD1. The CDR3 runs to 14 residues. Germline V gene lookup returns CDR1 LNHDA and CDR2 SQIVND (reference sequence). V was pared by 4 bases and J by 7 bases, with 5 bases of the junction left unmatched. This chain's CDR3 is CASSTTGGDQPQHF. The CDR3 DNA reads TGTGCCAGTAGTACGACAGGGGGGGACCAGCCCCAGCATTTT.

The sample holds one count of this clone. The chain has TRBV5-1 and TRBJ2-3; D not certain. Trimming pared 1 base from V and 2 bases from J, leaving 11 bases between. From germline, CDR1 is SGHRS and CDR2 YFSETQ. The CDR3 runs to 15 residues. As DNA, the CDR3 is TGCGCCAGCAGCTTGTACCAGGCCACCACAGATACGCAGTATTTT. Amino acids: CASSLYQATTDTQYF. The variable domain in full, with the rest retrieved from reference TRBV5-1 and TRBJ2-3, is KAGVTQTPRYLIKTRGQQVTLSCSPISGHRSVSWYQQTPGQGLQFLFEYFSETQRNKGNFPGRFSGRQFSNSRSEMNVSTLELGDSALYLCASSLYQATTDTQYFGPGTRLTVL.

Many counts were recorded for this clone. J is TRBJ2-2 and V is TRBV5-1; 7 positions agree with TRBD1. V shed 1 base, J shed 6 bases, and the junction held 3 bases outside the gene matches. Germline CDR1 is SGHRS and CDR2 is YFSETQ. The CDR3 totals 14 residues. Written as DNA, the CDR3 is TGCGCCAGCAGCTTGCAGGGGGTCCCCGGGGAGCTGTTTTTT. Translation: CASSLQGVPGELFF.